This TCR beta chain was captured in a study of blood T cell repertoires in COVID-19. With 0 bases clipped from V and 2 bases from J, the junction kept 7 bases outside the gene matches. This CDR3 is built from 18 residues. Germline V gives CDR1 MGHRA, CDR2 YSYEKL. The repertoire was sequenced with immunoSEQ multiplex PCR; TCRdb's copy has only in-frame clones and lacks some. The sample records under 250,000 clones, about nine tenths being singletons. Sequences were obtained from peripheral blood. This chain joins TRBV4-1 and TRBJ2-1, with 10 positions matching TRBD2. This clonotype originated in a man aged 50-60 years with COVID-19, enrolled during active disease. CDR3 sequence (DNA): TGCGCCAGCAGCCAAGATGGGCCCACTAGCGGGGCCTACAATGAGCAGTTCTTC. Its protein product is CASSQDGPTSGAYNEQFF.